This TCR beta chain was observed in a study of blood T cell repertoires in COVID-19 (dated by TCRdb to about 2020). Regarding the research as a whole: The collaborator samples originated in the United States, Italy and Spain and spanned the acute and convalescent phases of COVID-19. Nearly every sample came with metadata listing a de-identified subject ID, COVID-19 status, age in years and sex. The material from the prospective study consisted of cDNA or gDNA derived from T cells, B-cell-depleted T cells, or PBMCs. The repertoires were made available in a free public database intended to serve as a resource for research on the immune response to SARS-CoV-2. Where available, HLA class I and class II types were taken from metadata supplied by the sample provider and were not determined by assay-based typing. The samples were drawn from the first 160 participants of the ongoing ImmuneRACE study and from 1,200 or so subjects provided by 6 global collaborators. Deeply sampled blood TCRbeta repertoires from subjects exposed to, actively infected with, or recovered from COVID-19 were included in the dataset. Broad study findings and their caveats: The quantity of clinical and demographic metadata differed by source and by participant and was supplied without curation.

The collaborating institutions used their own protocols to collect whole blood in K2EDTA tubes. For TCRbeta analysis, collaborators shipped samples as frozen whole blood, isolated PBMCs, or DNA extracted from either of those sample types. Comment on this clone: The antigen this receptor binds is unknown. Within one base of it there is no much larger clone, and no base qualities were kept.

The immunoSEQ Assay, a bias-controlled multiplex PCR, was used to amplify TCRbeta CDR3 regions from genomic DNA. In the source study's methods: Within the assay, amplification of reference gene primers was used to estimate how many nucleated cells each sample contained. To quantify the absolute abundance of each unique TCRbeta CDR3 rearrangement, sequence reads were collapsed and filtered. Productive Simpson clonality was computed per sample as the square root of Simpson's diversity index over productive rearrangements. TCRdb retrieved this table from immuneACCESS and kept in-frame rearrangements only. Not all clones are present; in checked studies, unresolved V genes account for under half, and no reason is known for the remainder. That table furnishes V, J and clone size, whereas the DNA furnished D and trimming. This sample lists roughly 48,000 clones; 77% were detected once. Jointly, the top ten make up around 20% of the sample.

Germline trimming: 4 bases from V, 7 bases from J; junction bases outside gene matches: 12. The CDR3 goes from the cysteine to the phenylalanine over 15 residues. Here the CDR3 DNA is all that survives: 45 bases in frame from base 1. In the germline V gene, CDR1 corresponds to SGHRS and CDR2 to YFSETQ. The clonotype originates from a human donor with active or convalescent COVID-19. The donor label of this sample is uncertain. The chain is made from TRBV5-1 and TRBJ2-3, and 7 junction bases match TRBD2. Input material: peripheral blood. CDR3 region: CASSPQGRELNTQYF. The DNA sequence is as follows: TGCGCCAGCAGCCCCCAAGGGCGGGAGCTTAATACGCAGTATTTT.